This T cell receptor (beta chain) was captured in a study of blood T cell repertoires in COVID-19. Study in general: The cDNA or gDNA used as material had been derived from T cells, B-cell-depleted T cells, or PBMCs.

The repertoire was sequenced with immunoSEQ multiplex PCR; TCRdb's copy has only in-frame clones and lacks some. The sample has under 300,000 clones, about 88% seen once. The CDR3 has 14 amino acids. Germline lookup yields CDR1 MGHRA and CDR2 YSYEKL. With V trimmed by 5 bases and J by 5 bases, 7 bases remained unmatched. Sequencing used peripheral blood. The sequence came from a woman between 40 and 50 years old who had recovered from COVID-19. V and J are TRBV4-1 and TRBJ2-5; 8 bases align to TRBD1. In DNA form, the CDR3 reads TGCGCCAGCAGCAAAGTACAGGGGGGCGAGACCCAGTACTTC. It yields the protein CASSKVQGGETQYF.